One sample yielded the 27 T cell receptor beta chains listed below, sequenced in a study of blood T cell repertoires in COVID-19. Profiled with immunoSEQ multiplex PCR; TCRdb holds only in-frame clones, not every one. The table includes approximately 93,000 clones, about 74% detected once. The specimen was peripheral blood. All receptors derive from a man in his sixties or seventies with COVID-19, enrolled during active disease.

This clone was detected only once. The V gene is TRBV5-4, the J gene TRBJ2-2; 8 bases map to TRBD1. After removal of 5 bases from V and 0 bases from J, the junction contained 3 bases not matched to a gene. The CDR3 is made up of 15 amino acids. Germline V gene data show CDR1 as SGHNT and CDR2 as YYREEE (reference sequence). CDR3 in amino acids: CASSPGQANTGELFF. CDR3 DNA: TGTGCCAGCAGTCCGGGACAGGCGAACACCGGGGAGCTGTTTTTT. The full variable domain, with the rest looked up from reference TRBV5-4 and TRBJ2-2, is ETGVTQSPTHLIKTRGQQVTLRCSSQSGHNTVSWYQQALGQGPQFIFQYYREEENGRGNFPPRFSGLQFPNYSSELNVNALELDDSALYLCASSPGQANTGELFFGEGSRLTVL.

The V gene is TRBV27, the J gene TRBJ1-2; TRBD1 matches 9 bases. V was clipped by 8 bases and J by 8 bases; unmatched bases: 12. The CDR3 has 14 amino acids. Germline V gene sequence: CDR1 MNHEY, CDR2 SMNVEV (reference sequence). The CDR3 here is CASRPGQGRHGYTF. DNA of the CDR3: TGTGCCAGCCGGCCGGGACAGGGCCGCCACGGCTACACCTTC.

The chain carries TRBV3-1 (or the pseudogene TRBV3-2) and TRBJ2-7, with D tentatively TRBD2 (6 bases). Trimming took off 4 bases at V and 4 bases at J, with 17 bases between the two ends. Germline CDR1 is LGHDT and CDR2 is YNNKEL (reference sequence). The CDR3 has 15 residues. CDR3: CASSRSGTGAYEQYF. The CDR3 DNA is TGTGCCAGCAGCCGTTCGGGGACTGGTGCTTACGAGCAGTACTTC.

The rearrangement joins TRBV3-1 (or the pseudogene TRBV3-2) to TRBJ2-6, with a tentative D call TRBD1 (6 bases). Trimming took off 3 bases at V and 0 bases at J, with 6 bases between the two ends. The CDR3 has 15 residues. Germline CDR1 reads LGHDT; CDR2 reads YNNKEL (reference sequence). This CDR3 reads CASSQDSSGANVLTF. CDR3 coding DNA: TGTGCCAGCAGCCAGGACAGCTCTGGGGCCAACGTCCTGACTTTC.

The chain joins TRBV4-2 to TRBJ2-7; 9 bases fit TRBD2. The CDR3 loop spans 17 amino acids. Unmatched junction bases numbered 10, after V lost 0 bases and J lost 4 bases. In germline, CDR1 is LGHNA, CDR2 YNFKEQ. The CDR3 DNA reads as TGTGCCAGCAGCCAAGAAGTAGCGGGAGAAATCGGGTACGAGCAGTACTTC. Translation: CASSQEVAGEIGYEQYF.

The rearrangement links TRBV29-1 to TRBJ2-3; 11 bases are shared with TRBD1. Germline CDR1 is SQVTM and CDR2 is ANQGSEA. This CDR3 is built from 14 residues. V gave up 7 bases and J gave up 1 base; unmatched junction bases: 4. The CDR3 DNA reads TGCAGCGCTCGGGACAGGGGGGGCACAGATACGCAGTATTTT. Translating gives CSARDRGGTDTQYF.

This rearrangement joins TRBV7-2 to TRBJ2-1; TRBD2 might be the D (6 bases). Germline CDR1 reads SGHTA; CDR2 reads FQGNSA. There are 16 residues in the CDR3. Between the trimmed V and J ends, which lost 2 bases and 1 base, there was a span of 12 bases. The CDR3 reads CASSLSFGRSYNEQFF. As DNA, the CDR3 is TGTGCCAGCAGCTTAAGTTTTGGGAGGTCCTACAATGAGCAGTTCTTC. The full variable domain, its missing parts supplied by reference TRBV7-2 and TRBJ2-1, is GAGVSQSPSNKVTEKGKDVELRCDPISGHTALYWYRQSLGQGLEFLIYFQGNSAPDKSGLPSDRFSAERTGGSVSTLTIQRTQQEDSAVYLCASSLSFGRSYNEQFFGPGTRLTVL.

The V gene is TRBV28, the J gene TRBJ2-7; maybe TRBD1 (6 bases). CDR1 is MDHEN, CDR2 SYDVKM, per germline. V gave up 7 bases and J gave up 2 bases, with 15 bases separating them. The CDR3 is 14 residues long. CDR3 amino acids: CASTQGGSPYEQYF. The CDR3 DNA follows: TGTGCCAGCACCCAAGGGGGATCCCCCTACGAGCAGTACTTC. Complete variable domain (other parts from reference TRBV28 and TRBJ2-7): DVKVTQSSRYLVKRTGEKVFLECVQDMDHENMFWYRQDPGLGLRLIYFSYDVKMKEKGDIPEGYSVSREKKERFSLILESASTNQTSMYLCASTQGGSPYEQYFGPGTRLTVT.

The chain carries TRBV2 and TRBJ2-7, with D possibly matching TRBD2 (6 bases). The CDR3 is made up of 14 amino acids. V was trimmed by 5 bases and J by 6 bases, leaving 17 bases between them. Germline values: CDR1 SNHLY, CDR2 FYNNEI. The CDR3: CASSTGTLGPEQYF. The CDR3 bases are TGTGCCAGCAGTACCGGGACTTTGGGCCCCGAGCAGTACTTC.

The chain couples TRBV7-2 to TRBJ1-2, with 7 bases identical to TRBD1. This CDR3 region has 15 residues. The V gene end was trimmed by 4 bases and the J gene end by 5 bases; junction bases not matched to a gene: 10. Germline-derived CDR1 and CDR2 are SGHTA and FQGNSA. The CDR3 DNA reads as TGTGCCAGCAGCTCGCCAGGGGGTATGAGTTATGGCTACACCTTC. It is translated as CASSSPGGMSYGYTF.

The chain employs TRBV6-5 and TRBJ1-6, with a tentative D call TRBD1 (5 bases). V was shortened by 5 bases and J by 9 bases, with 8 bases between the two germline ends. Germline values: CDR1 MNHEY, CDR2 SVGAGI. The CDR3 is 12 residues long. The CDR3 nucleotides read TGTGCCAGCAGTCGGGGGGGTTCACCCCTCCACTTT. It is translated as CASSRGGSPLHF.

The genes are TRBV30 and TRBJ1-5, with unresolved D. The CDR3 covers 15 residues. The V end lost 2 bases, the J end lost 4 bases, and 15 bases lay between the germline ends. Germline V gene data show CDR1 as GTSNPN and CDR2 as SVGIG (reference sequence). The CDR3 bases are TGTGCCTGGAGTAACCTTAGATTCGGGAATCAGCCCCAGCATTTT. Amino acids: CAWSNLRFGNQPQHF.

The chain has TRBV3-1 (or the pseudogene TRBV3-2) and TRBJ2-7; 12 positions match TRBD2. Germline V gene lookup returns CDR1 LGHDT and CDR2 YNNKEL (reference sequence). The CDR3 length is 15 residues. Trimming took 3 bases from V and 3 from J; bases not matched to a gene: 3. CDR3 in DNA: TGTGCCAGCAGCCATCTACTAGCGGGAGGCTACGAGCAGTACTTC. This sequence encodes CASSHLLAGGYEQYF.

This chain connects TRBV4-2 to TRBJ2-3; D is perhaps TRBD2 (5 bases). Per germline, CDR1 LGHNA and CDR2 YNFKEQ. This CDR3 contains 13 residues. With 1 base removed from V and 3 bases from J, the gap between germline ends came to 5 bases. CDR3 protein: CASSQAGTDTQYF. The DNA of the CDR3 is TGTGCCAGCAGCCAAGCGGGAACAGATACGCAGTATTTT.

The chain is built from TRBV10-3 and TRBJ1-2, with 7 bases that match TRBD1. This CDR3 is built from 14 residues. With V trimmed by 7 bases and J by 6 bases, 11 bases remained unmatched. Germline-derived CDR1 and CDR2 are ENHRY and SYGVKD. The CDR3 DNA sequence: TGTGCCATCAACCCTCAAGGACAGGCTGATGGCTACACCTTC. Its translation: CAINPQGQADGYTF.

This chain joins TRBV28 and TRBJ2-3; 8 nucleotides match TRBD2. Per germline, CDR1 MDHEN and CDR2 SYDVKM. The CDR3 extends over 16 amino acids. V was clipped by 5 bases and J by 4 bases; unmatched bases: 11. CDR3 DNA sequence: TGTGCCAGCAGTCTCCAAGCGGGAGAAATGGCAGATACGCAGTATTTT. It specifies CASSLQAGEMADTQYF.

The CDR3 coding sequence is TGTGCCAGCAACCGAGATGGACAGGGTCCCTCTGGGGCCAACGTCCTGACTTTC. As protein: CASNRDGQGPSGANVLTF. The chain is built from TRBV5-4 and TRBJ2-6, with 8 nucleotides matching TRBD1. The CDR3 runs to 18 residues. With 6 bases clipped from V and 0 bases from J, the junction kept 11 bases outside the gene matches. CDR1 is SGHNT, CDR2 YYREEE, per germline (reference sequence).

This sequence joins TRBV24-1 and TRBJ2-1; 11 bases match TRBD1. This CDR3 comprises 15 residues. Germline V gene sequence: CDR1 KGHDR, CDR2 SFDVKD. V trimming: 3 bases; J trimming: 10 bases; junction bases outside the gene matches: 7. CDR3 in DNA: TGTGCCACCAGTGATCCGGGACAGGGGGTAGGCGAGCAGTTCTTC. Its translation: CATSDPGQGVGEQFF.

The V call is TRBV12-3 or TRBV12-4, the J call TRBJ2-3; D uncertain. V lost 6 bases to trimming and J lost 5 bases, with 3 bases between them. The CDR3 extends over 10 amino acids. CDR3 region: CASRRDTQYF. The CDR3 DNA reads TGTGCCAGCAGGAGAGATACGCAGTATTTT.

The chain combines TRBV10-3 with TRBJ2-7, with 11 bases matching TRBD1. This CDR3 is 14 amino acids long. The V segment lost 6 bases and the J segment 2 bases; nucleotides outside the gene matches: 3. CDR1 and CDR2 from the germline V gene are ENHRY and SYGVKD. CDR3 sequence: CAISSGQGAYEQYF. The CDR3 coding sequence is TGTGCCATCAGCTCGGGACAGGGGGCCTACGAGCAGTACTTC.

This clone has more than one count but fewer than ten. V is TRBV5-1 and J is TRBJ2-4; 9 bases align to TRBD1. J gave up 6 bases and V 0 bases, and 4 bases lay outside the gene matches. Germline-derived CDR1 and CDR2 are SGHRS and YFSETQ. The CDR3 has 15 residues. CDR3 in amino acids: CASSLGDREGNIQYF. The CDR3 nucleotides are TGCGCCAGCAGCTTGGGGGACAGGGAGGGAAACATTCAGTACTTC.

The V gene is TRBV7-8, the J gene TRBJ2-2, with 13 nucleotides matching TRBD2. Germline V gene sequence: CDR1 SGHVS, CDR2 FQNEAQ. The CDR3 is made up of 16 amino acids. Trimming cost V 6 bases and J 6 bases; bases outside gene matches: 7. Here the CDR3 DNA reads TGTGCCAGCAGAACCCCGGGACTAGCGGGACCCGGGGAGCTGTTTTTT. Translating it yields CASRTPGLAGPGELFF.

The CDR3 DNA reads TGCGCCAGCAGCTTGGGACAGGGGGCTGCAACTAATGAAAAACTGTTTTTT. It codes for CASSLGQGAATNEKLFF. J is TRBJ1-4 and V is TRBV5-1, with 10 bases fitting TRBD1. CDR1 and CDR2 (germline): SGHRS, YFSETQ. V was clipped by 0 bases and J by 0 bases; unmatched bases: 2. The CDR3 is 17 residues long.

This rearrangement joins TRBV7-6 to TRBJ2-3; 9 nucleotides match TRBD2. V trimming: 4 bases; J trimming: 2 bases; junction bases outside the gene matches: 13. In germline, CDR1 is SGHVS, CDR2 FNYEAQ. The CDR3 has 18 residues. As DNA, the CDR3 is TGTGCCAGCAGCTCGGGCGCAGCGGGAGGAACCCACACAGATACGCAGTATTTT. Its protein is CASSSGAAGGTHTDTQYF. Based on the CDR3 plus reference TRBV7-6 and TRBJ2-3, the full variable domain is GAGVSQSPRYKVTKRGQDVALRCDPISGHVSLYWYRQALGQGPEFLTYFNYEAQQDKSGLPNDRFSAERPEGSISTLTIQRTEQRDSAMYRCASSSGAAGGTHTDTQYFGPGTRLTVL.

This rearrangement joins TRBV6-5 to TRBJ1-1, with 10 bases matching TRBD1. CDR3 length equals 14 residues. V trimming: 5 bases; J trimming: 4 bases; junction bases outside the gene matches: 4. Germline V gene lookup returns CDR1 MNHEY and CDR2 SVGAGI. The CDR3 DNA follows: TGTGCCAGCAGTCTGGACAGGGGGGTCACTGAAGCTTTCTTT. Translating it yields CASSLDRGVTEAFF.

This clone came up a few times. Here the CDR3 reads CSVGGQGYTYEQYF. Here the CDR3 DNA reads TGCAGCGTGGGCGGACAGGGTTACACCTACGAGCAGTACTTC. The chain couples TRBV29-1 to TRBJ2-7; the match to TRBD1 covers 8 bases. V lost 6 bases to trimming and J lost 2 bases; unmatched junction nucleotides: 9. Germline CDR1 reads SQVTM; CDR2 reads ANQGSEA. The CDR3 extends over 14 amino acids.

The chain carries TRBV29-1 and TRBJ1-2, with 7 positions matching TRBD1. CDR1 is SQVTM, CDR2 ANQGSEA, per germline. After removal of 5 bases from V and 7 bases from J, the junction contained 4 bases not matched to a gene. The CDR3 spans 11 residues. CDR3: CSVTGVGGYTF. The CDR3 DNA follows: TGCAGCGTTACAGGGGTTGGTGGCTACACCTTC. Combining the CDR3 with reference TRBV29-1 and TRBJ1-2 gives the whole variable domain SAVISQKPSRDICQRGTSLTIQCQVDSQVTMMFWYRQQPGQSLTLIATANQGSEATYESGFVIDKFPISRPNLTFSTLTVSNMSPEDSSIYLCSVTGVGGYTFGSGTRLTVV.